One sample yielded the 11 T cell receptor beta chains listed below, sequenced in a study of blood T cell repertoires in COVID-19. Generated by immunoSEQ multiplex PCR, the TCRdb table keeps only in-frame clones and is missing some. The sample yields about 120,000 clones, 81% seen once. The sequenced material came from peripheral blood. The receptor source for this set is a human donor in a cohort sampled during active COVID-19.

The genes are TRBV7-2 and TRBJ2-5, with 9 bases fitting TRBD1. CDR3 length: 16 amino acids. Germline values: CDR1 SGHTA, CDR2 FQGNSA. V lost 3 bases and J lost 5; bases outside the gene matches: 10. CDR3 region: CASSFGTGGAGETQYF. CDR3 coding DNA: TGTGCCAGCAGCTTTGGAACAGGGGGCGCGGGGGAGACCCAGTACTTC. Full variable domain (outside the CDR3, taken from reference TRBV7-2 and TRBJ2-5): GAGVSQSPSNKVTEKGKDVELRCDPISGHTALYWYRQSLGQGLEFLIYFQGNSAPDKSGLPSDRFSAERTGGSVSTLTIQRTQQEDSAVYLCASSFGTGGAGETQYFGPGTRLLVL.

This clone was detected once. This chain links TRBV11-2 with TRBJ2-7; D is perhaps TRBD2 (6 bases). V was cut by 11 bases and J by 2 bases, with 16 bases left in between. CDR3 size: 13 residues. Germline V gene data show CDR1 as SGHAT and CDR2 as FQNNGV. Written as DNA, the CDR3 is TGTGCCTCAAGTGGGGGGACGCCCTACGAGCAGTACTTC. Protein sequence: CASSGGTPYEQYF.

The count of this clone is one. The V gene is TRBV3-1 (or the pseudogene TRBV3-2), the J gene TRBJ2-1, with 9 positions matching TRBD2. The CDR3 sequence is 17 residues long. Germline V CDR1 and CDR2: LGHDT, YNNKEL (reference sequence). V was clipped by 0 bases and J by 2 bases; unmatched bases: 5. In nucleotides, the CDR3 is TGTGCCAGCAGCCAAGATCTTGGCGGGAGGGCCTACAATGAGCAGTTCTTC. Protein sequence: CASSQDLGGRAYNEQFF.

The rearrangement links TRBV19 to TRBJ1-4; 7 positions agree with TRBD1. Trimming removed 6 bases from V and 2 bases from J; junction bases left unmatched: 3. Germline CDR1 and CDR2: LNHDA and SQIVND (reference sequence). This CDR3 has 14 residues. The CDR3 nucleotides are TGTGCCAGTAGCCCGACAGGGACTAATGAAAAACTGTTTTTT. Amino acid sequence: CASSPTGTNEKLFF.

The rearrangement uses TRBV19 and TRBJ2-1; D might be TRBD2 (6 bases). Germline CDR1 reads LNHDA; CDR2 reads SQIVND (reference sequence). V dropped 5 bases and J dropped 10 bases, with 12 bases sitting between them. The CDR3 is made up of 12 amino acids. CDR3 region: CASSRAGLEQFF. In nucleotides, the CDR3 is TGTGCCAGTAGTCGGGCGGGGTTGGAGCAGTTCTTC.

This chain connects TRBV5-1 to TRBJ1-2, with 7 nucleotides matching TRBD1. V dropped 4 bases and J dropped 8; count of bases not matched to a gene: 20. Germline-derived CDR1 and CDR2 are SGHRS and YFSETQ. CDR3 length equals 17 residues. This CDR3 is CASSPEPSPGQSGGYTF. The DNA of the CDR3 is TGCGCCAGCAGCCCTGAGCCAAGTCCGGGACAGAGTGGGGGCTACACCTTC.

About this clone: An end of the junction does not agree with germline; a read error may underlie this. DNA for the CDR3: TGTGCCAGCAGAAAAGGGGCTATGCACTTC. Translation: CASRKGAMHF. V is TRBV3-1 (or the pseudogene TRBV3-2) and J is TRBJ2-5; TRBD1 might be the D (5 bases). The length of the CDR3 is 10 residues. CDR1 is LGHDT, CDR2 YNNKEL, per germline (reference sequence).

The genes are TRBV6-2 or TRBV6-3 and TRBJ2-1; 9 bases fit TRBD1. The CDR3 has 15 residues. Germline loops: CDR1 MNHEY, CDR2 SVGEGT. J was trimmed by 3 bases and V by 2 bases; bases with no gene match: 2. CDR3 region: CASSYGTGFYNEQFF. CDR3 nucleotides: TGTGCCAGCAGTTACGGGACAGGGTTCTACAATGAGCAGTTCTTC.

CDR3 nucleotide sequence: TGTGCCAGCAGCCGGAGCGGGAACGAGCAGTACTTC. Translated, it gives CASSRSGNEQYF. V gene TRBV4-2 combines with J gene TRBJ2-7; TRBD2 matches 7 bases. V shed 4 bases, J shed 5 bases, and the junction held 2 bases outside the gene matches. The CDR3 contains 12 residues. Germline assignment: CDR1 LGHNA and CDR2 YNFKEQ.

This chain uses TRBV6-5 with TRBJ2-7; 7 bases are a match to TRBD1. The CDR3 totals 13 residues. Germline lookup yields CDR1 MNHEY and CDR2 SVGAGI. J lost 3 bases, V lost 6 bases, and 5 bases had no gene match. The CDR3 region is CASRPGQFYEQYF. The DNA for the CDR3 is TGTGCCAGCAGACCGGGACAGTTCTACGAGCAGTACTTC.

This rearrangement joins TRBV11-3 to TRBJ2-7, with a tentative D call TRBD1 (5 bases). This CDR3 spans 13 amino acids. Germline values: CDR1 SGHNT, CDR2 YENEEA. V dropped 5 bases and J dropped 4 bases, with 12 bases sitting between them. DNA for the CDR3: TGTGCCAGCAGCCCAAGACAGTCTTACGAGCAGTACTTC. It specifies CASSPRQSYEQYF.